These 18 T cell receptor beta chains were sequenced from one sample in a study of shared clonotypes between healthy human individuals. This table comes from immunoSEQ multiplex PCR, and its TCRdb copy is limited to in-frame clones, with some not included. The sample lists around 500,000 clones, approximately 80% seen once, with 9.5% to 15% in the top ten. Material for sequencing was PBMCs. The origin of the receptors is a woman aged 40 to 50 in good health. Some clones in this sample may be carry-over from other donors' samples.

This chain uses TRBV30 with TRBJ2-1; TRBD2 agrees at 11 bases. Trimming removed 2 bases from V and 2 bases from J; junction bases left unmatched: 5. The CDR3 extends over 16 amino acids. Germline loops: CDR1 GTSNPN, CDR2 SVGIG (reference sequence). The DNA for the CDR3 is TGTGCCTGGAGTTCCGTTAGCGGGAGGGCCTACAATGAGCAGTTCTTC. Its translation: CAWSSVSGRAYNEQFF.

This clone was detected once. The rearrangement links TRBV18 to TRBJ2-2; the match to TRBD1 covers 10 bases. This CDR3 has 15 amino acids. CDR1 KGHSH and CDR2 LQKENI come from the germline V gene. J was trimmed by 4 bases and V by 5 bases; bases with no gene match: 4. As DNA, the CDR3 is TGTGCCAGCTCATTCGGGACAGGGGTCACCGGGGAGCTGTTTTTT. Its protein product is CASSFGTGVTGELFF.

The table lists this clone with a few counts. The chain recombines TRBV7-6 with TRBJ2-3; D call uncertain. This CDR3 has 15 residues. V was shortened by 1 base and J by 0 bases, with 8 bases between the two germline ends. The germline CDR1 and CDR2 sequences are SGHVS and FNYEAQ. The CDR3 DNA reads as TGTGCCAGCAGCTTAGATGATGGTAGCACAGATACGCAGTATTTT. Amino acid sequence: CASSLDDGSTDTQYF.

The chain employs TRBV13 and TRBJ2-2, with 13 bases lining up with TRBD2. V trimming: 9 bases; J trimming: 7 bases; junction bases outside the gene matches: 2. The germline V gene has CDR1 PRHDT and CDR2 FYEKMQ (reference sequence). CDR3 length: 13 residues. The CDR3 spells CASGTSGIGELFF. CDR3 nucleotides: TGTGCCAGTGGGACTAGCGGGATCGGGGAGCTGTTTTTT.

This clone is a singleton in its sample. The J gene is TRBJ2-1, the V gene TRBV9; 11 nucleotides match TRBD2. The trim removed 2 bases at V and 9 bases at J, leaving 7 bases unmatched. CDR1 is SGDLS and CDR2 is YYNGEE in the germline V gene. The CDR3 sequence is 15 residues long. In nucleotides, the CDR3 is TGTGCCAGCAGCGTGACTAGCGGGATAGGGAGTGAGCAGTTCTTC. Its translation: CASSVTSGIGSEQFF.

The chain carries TRBV6-6 and TRBJ2-3, with 7 nucleotides matching TRBD2. The CDR3 is 15 amino acids. J gave up 0 bases and V 2 bases, and 2 bases lay outside the gene matches. The germline gives CDR1 MNHNY, CDR2 SVGAGI (reference sequence). CDR3: CASSYQGLSTDTQYF. CDR3 in DNA: TGTGCCAGCAGTTACCAGGGACTAAGCACAGATACGCAGTATTTT.

The rearrangement uses TRBV6-1 and TRBJ1-5, with TRBD1 identical over 10 bases. J gave up 4 bases and V 1 base, and 4 bases lay outside the gene matches. The CDR3 is made up of 16 amino acids. Germline values: CDR1 MNHNS, CDR2 SASEGT. The CDR3 spells CASSEGGQGGNQPQHF. CDR3 coding DNA: TGTGCCAGCAGTGAAGGCGGACAGGGGGGGAATCAGCCCCAGCATTTT.

The V call is TRBV4-3, the J call TRBJ2-7; TRBD1 agrees at 9 bases. This CDR3 has 16 residues. The J segment lost 4 bases and the V segment lost 0 bases, leaving 7 bases of the junction unmatched. CDR1 is LGHNA, CDR2 YSLEER, per germline. The chain's CDR3 is CASSQDLSGQGYEQYF. The CDR3 nucleotides are TGCGCCAGCAGCCAAGACCTATCAGGACAGGGGTACGAGCAGTACTTC.

The rearrangement links TRBV25-1 to TRBJ2-7; no clear D gene. With 5 bases removed from V and 1 base from J, the gap between germline ends came to 9 bases. CDR3 length equals 13 residues. Germline V gene lookup returns CDR1 MGHDK and CDR2 SYGVNS. CDR3 region: CASSNRESYEQYF. The CDR3 DNA follows: TGTGCCAGCAGTAACAGAGAATCCTACGAGCAGTACTTC.

The rearrangement uses TRBV28 and TRBJ2-7, with 7 bases lining up with TRBD2. The trim removed 7 bases at V and 2 bases at J, leaving 8 bases unmatched. Germline CDR1 reads MDHEN; CDR2 reads SYDVKM. The CDR3 is made up of 14 amino acids. As DNA, the CDR3 is TGTGCCAGCACCTCCGGGGGGTCTCCCTACGAGCAGTACTTC. Its translation is CASTSGGSPYEQYF.

The CDR3 reads CASTKTGVLGANVLTF. The CDR3, as DNA: TGTGCCAGCACGAAAACAGGGGTTCTGGGGGCCAACGTCCTGACTTTC. V is TRBV28 and J is TRBJ2-6; 7 bases align to TRBD1. V lost 7 bases and J lost 4; bases outside the gene matches: 10. CDR1 and CDR2 (germline): MDHEN, SYDVKM. The CDR3 is 16 residues long. The variable domain in full, with the rest retrieved from reference TRBV28 and TRBJ2-6, is DVKVTQSSRYLVKRTGEKVFLECVQDMDHENMFWYRQDPGLGLRLIYFSYDVKMKEKGDIPEGYSVSREKKERFSLILESASTNQTSMYLCASTKTGVLGANVLTFGAGSRLTVL.

The genes are TRBV29-1 and TRBJ2-7; TRBD1 agrees at 10 bases. Trimming at V came to 7 bases and at J to 5 bases, leaving 14 bases not matched to a gene. Germline V gene sequence: CDR1 SQVTM, CDR2 ANQGSEA. The CDR3 is 15 amino acids. CDR3 region: CSDKTGQGNPHEQYF. CDR3 in DNA: TGCAGCGACAAGACGGGACAGGGGAATCCCCACGAGCAGTACTTC.

Concerning this clone itself: The sample carries other DNA sequences with the same CDR3. The rearrangement links TRBV30 to TRBJ1-2; TRBD1 might be the D (5 bases). CDR1 is GTSNPN and CDR2 is SVGIG in the germline V gene (reference sequence). The V and J ends lost 0 bases and 8 bases respectively, with 16 bases between them. This CDR3 spans 14 amino acids. The DNA for the CDR3 is TGTGCCTGGAGTGTATCGGCGGGGCTGGGAGGCTACACCTTC. Translating it yields CAWSVSAGLGGYTF.

This chain connects TRBV7-2 to TRBJ2-6; tentatively, D is TRBD2 (6 bases). The V gene's germline CDR1 is SGHTA and CDR2 FQGNSA. The CDR3 contains 17 residues. V lost 0 bases and J 0 bases, leaving 9 bases between the germline ends. The CDR3 DNA is TGTGCCAGCAGCTTAGCAACGGGACTCTCTGGGGCCAACGTCCTGACTTTC. Protein: CASSLATGLSGANVLTF.

The J gene is TRBJ1-2, the V gene TRBV4-2; a possible D gene is TRBD1 (6 bases). CDR1 is LGHNA, CDR2 YNFKEQ, per germline. Trimming shortened V by 3 bases and J by 5 bases, and 16 bases separated the two germline ends. The CDR3 is 15 amino acids. The CDR3 is CASSHESGDPYGYTF. The CDR3 region has the DNA TGTGCCAGCAGCCATGAATCAGGGGACCCTTATGGCTACACCTTC.

The V gene is TRBV11-3, the J gene TRBJ2-6; D ambiguous. Germline values: CDR1 SGHNT, CDR2 YENEEA. CDR3 length: 18 residues. Deletions cut 5 bases from V and 5 bases from J, with 22 bases between. CDR3 protein: CASSDPPPRQSRANVLTF. For the CDR3, the DNA is TGTGCCAGCAGCGATCCACCCCCTCGACAAAGTCGGGCCAACGTCCTGACTTTC. Supplemented by reference TRBV11-3 and TRBJ2-6, the full variable domain reads EAGVVQSPRYKIIEKKQPVAFWCNPISGHNTLYWYLQNLGQGPELLIRYENEEAVDDSQLPKDRFSAERLKGVDSTLKIQPAELGDSAVYLCASSDPPPRQSRANVLTFGAGSRLTVL.

The genes are TRBV5-1 and TRBJ1-6, with 7 positions matching TRBD1. The CDR3 covers 15 residues. V lost 0 bases, J lost 5 bases, and 2 bases stayed unmatched. Germline values: CDR1 SGHRS, CDR2 YFSETQ. The CDR3 loop reads CASSLGTGHNSPLHF. The CDR3 DNA is TGCGCCAGCAGCTTGGGGACAGGCCATAATTCACCCCTCCACTTT.

V gene TRBV2 combines with J gene TRBJ1-2, with a tentative D call TRBD1 (5 bases). The CDR3 consists of 15 residues. Looked up from germline, CDR1 is SNHLY and CDR2 is FYNNEI. Between the trimmed V and J ends, which lost 4 bases and 2 bases, there was a span of 14 bases. This chain's CDR3 is CASSGIRDSNYGYTF. DNA for the CDR3: TGTGCCAGCAGTGGTATCAGGGACTCAAACTATGGCTACACCTTC.